The 14 T cell receptor beta chains presented below share a single source sample, sequenced in a study of spatial heterogeneity in lung cancer. TCRdb ran MiXCR on the 5' RACE reads and lists one entry per CDR3 protein. The sample includes about 92,000 distinct CDR3 sequences, about 12% of them seen just once. Time point noted: sample taken at primary tumor resection. The source was PBMCs, collected at surgery. All receptors come from a male donor with early-stage non-small cell lung cancer.

The sample holds many counts of this clonotype. The rearrangement uses TRBV12-3 or TRBV12-4 and TRBJ2-5; 10 positions match TRBD1. This CDR3 has 14 amino acids. V was clipped by 5 bases and J by 5 bases; unmatched bases: 5. DNA for the CDR3: TGTGCCAGCAGTACCCGACAGGGGGCGGAGACCCAGTACTTC. Amino acid sequence: CASSTRQGAETQYF.

This clonotype was seen a handful of times. V usage is TRBV28 and J usage is TRBJ1-5; possibly TRBD1 for D (5 bases). The CDR3 is made up of 17 amino acids. Germline-derived CDR1 and CDR2 are MDHEN and SYDVKM. V was clipped by 2 bases and J by 3 bases, with 17 bases between them. The CDR3 DNA sequence: TGTGCCAGCAGTTTACTGGTGGGGCACCCAAACAATCAGCCCCAGCATTTT. It translates to CASSLLVGHPNNQPQHF. Using reference TRBV28 and TRBJ1-5 for the parts outside the CDR3, the full variable domain is DVKVTQSSRYLVKRTGEKVFLECVQDMDHENMFWYRQDPGLGLRLIYFSYDVKMKEKGDIPEGYSVSREKKERFSLILESASTNQTSMYLCASSLLVGHPNNQPQHFGDGTRLSIL.

V gene TRBV11-2 combines with J gene TRBJ1-4; D perhaps matches TRBD1 (6 bases). Deletions cut 2 bases from V and 7 bases from J, with 17 bases between. The V gene's germline CDR1 is SGHAT and CDR2 FQNNGV. The CDR3 sequence is 16 residues long. The CDR3 DNA follows: TGTGCCAGCAGCTTACGGGGGGCAATCGATGGTGAAAAACTGTTTTTT. It yields the protein CASSLRGAIDGEKLFF. The variable domain in full, with the rest retrieved from reference TRBV11-2 and TRBJ1-4, is EAGVAQSPRYKIIEKRQSVAFWCNPISGHATLYWYQQILGQGPKLLIQFQNNGVVDDSQLPKDRFSAERLKGVDSTLKIQPAKLEDSAVYLCASSLRGAIDGEKLFFGSGTQLSVL.

This clonotype turned up a few times. V gene TRBV11-2 combines with J gene TRBJ2-1; TRBD1 is a possible D gene (6 bases). V gave up 1 base and J gave up 8 bases, with 12 bases separating them. CDR1 is SGHAT, CDR2 FQNNGV, per germline. The CDR3 runs 14 residues. The CDR3 reads CASSLVAGAHEQFF. CDR3 DNA sequence: TGTGCCAGCAGCTTAGTCGCAGGGGCGCATGAGCAGTTCTTC.

The genes are TRBV19 and TRBJ1-5, with 7 bases identical to TRBD1. Trimming took 3 bases from V and 0 from J; bases not matched to a gene: 5. The CDR3 has 16 amino acids. CDR1 and CDR2 (germline): LNHDA, SQIVND (reference sequence). The CDR3 DNA reads TGTGCCAGTAGTATCGACAGGGACCATAGCAATCAGCCCCAGCATTTT. Protein product: CASSIDRDHSNQPQHF.

V gene TRBV6-2 or TRBV6-3 combines with J gene TRBJ2-7; D assignment may be TRBD1 or TRBD2 (6 bases each). In germline, CDR1 is MNHEY, CDR2 SVGEGT. V was cut by 2 bases and J by 0 bases, with 8 bases left in between. The CDR3 has 14 residues. The CDR3 DNA is TGTGCCAGCAGTTACGAGGGGGGCTCCTACGAGCAGTACTTC. Residues: CASSYEGGSYEQYF.

This clonotype was recorded many times. This chain uses TRBV5-1 with TRBJ2-7, with 9 bases that match TRBD1. With 3 bases clipped from V and 3 bases from J, the junction kept 4 bases outside the gene matches. Germline V CDR1 and CDR2: SGHRS, YFSETQ. There are 14 residues in the CDR3. Here the CDR3 reads CASSSTGGFYEQYF. The CDR3 nucleotides read TGCGCCAGCAGCTCGACAGGGGGTTTCTACGAGCAGTACTTC.

This clonotype was counted only a few times. This sequence joins TRBV5-5 and TRBJ2-7; D possibly corresponds to TRBD2 (5 bases). CDR1 is SGHKS, CDR2 YYEKEE, per germline (reference sequence). V was cut by 3 bases and J by 2 bases, with 15 bases left in between. The CDR3 consists of 15 residues. The CDR3 reads CASSSGGLLAYEQYF. The CDR3 DNA follows: TGTGCCAGCAGCTCCGGTGGGCTACTAGCCTACGAGCAGTACTTC.

There are many counts of this clonotype. V is TRBV30 and J is TRBJ2-2; D ambiguous. CDR3 size: 12 residues. The germline V gene has CDR1 GTSNPN and CDR2 SVGIG (reference sequence). V lost 0 bases, J lost 6 bases, and 5 bases lay in between. The CDR3 sequence is CAWSVFPGELFF. The CDR3, as DNA: TGTGCCTGGAGTGTATTCCCCGGGGAGCTGTTTTTT. The entire variable domain, with the rest obtained from reference TRBV30 and TRBJ2-2, is as follows: SQTIHQWPATLVQPVGSPLSLECTVEGTSNPNLYWYRQAAGRGLQLLFYSVGIGQISSEVPQNLSASRPQDRQFILSSKKLLLSDSGFYLCAWSVFPGELFFGEGSRLTVL.

This chain links TRBV7-8 with TRBJ2-7; D is ambiguous. V shed 1 base and J shed 3 bases, with 7 bases lying between them. Germline V lookup: CDR1 SGHVS, CDR2 FQNEAQ. This CDR3 comprises 13 residues. CDR3 in amino acids: CASSLVTYYEQYF. The CDR3 nucleotides are TGTGCCAGCAGCTTAGTTACATACTACGAGCAGTACTTC.

The chain carries TRBV7-2 and TRBJ1-5; D gene ambiguous. The CDR3 extends over 15 amino acids. V was clipped by 2 bases and J by 0 bases, with 8 bases between them. CDR1 is SGHTA, CDR2 FQGNSA, per germline. Here the CDR3 reads CASSLRGNSNQPQHF. In DNA form, the CDR3 reads TGTGCCAGCAGCTTACGAGGGAATAGCAATCAGCCCCAGCATTTT.

The V call is TRBV29-1, the J call TRBJ2-7, with D perhaps matching TRBD2 (5 bases). This CDR3 comprises 12 residues. Trimming took off 4 bases at V and 5 bases at J, with 12 bases between the two ends. CDR1 is SQVTM, CDR2 ANQGSEA, per germline. The CDR3, as DNA: TGCAGCGTTGCCCCATCGGGGAACGAGCAGTACTTC. This gives the protein CSVAPSGNEQYF.

In nucleotides, the CDR3 is TGTGCCAGCAGCATGGACAGGGGACGAGAGACCCAGTACTTC. Encoded protein: CASSMDRGRETQYF. This sequence joins TRBV11-2 and TRBJ2-5; 9 nucleotides align to TRBD1. Germline V gene data show CDR1 as SGHAT and CDR2 as FQNNGV. Trimming removed 5 bases from V and 4 bases from J; junction bases left unmatched: 5. The CDR3 covers 14 residues.

This clonotype was detected a few times. The rearrangement uses TRBV20-1 and TRBJ1-5, with D possibly being TRBD1 (6 bases). The CDR3 contains 15 residues. V shed 3 bases and J shed 4 bases, with 16 bases lying between them. The V gene's germline CDR1 is DFQATT and CDR2 SNEGSKA (reference sequence). Here the CDR3 DNA reads TGCAGTGCTAGCGGCCATGGACAGAAAAATCAGCCCCAGCATTTT. Its protein product is CSASGHGQKNQPQHF.